Below, 4 T cell receptor beta chains from the same sample are listed, as sequenced in a study of response to subunit inactivated influenza vaccine. A single record per CDR3 protein comes from TCRdb applying MiXCR to the RT-PCR reads. The data contain hundreds of thousands of distinct CDR3 sequences, roughly 20% of them singletons. The starting material was PBMCs from blood, obtained about 20 months after vaccination. The receptors originated from a man aged 45 to 70 who received an inactivated influenza vaccine.

This clonotype was picked up many times. The CDR3 sequence: CASSLRGSNQPQHF. CDR3 sequence (DNA): TGTGCCAGCAGCTTGAGGGGAAGCAATCAGCCCCAGCATTTT. The J gene is TRBJ1-5, the V gene TRBV12-3 or TRBV12-4; TRBD1 might be the D (5 bases). V was trimmed by 6 bases and J by 1 base, leaving 10 bases between them. The CDR3 runs to 14 residues.

The rearrangement uses TRBV24-1 and TRBJ1-4, with D hard to call. The CDR3 spans 16 residues. Germline lookup yields CDR1 KGHDR and CDR2 SFDVKD. Trimming left V 4 bases short and J 0 bases short, with 11 bases between. CDR3 sequence: CATSDAKAATNEKLFF. As DNA, the CDR3 is TGTGCCACCAGTGACGCTAAAGCAGCAACTAATGAAAAACTGTTTTTT.

J is TRBJ1-1 and V is TRBV28; D not resolved. Germline CDR1 reads MDHEN; CDR2 reads SYDVKM. V dropped 5 bases and J dropped 3 bases, with 13 bases sitting between them. The CDR3 totals 14 residues. CDR3 loop: CASSRGLIYTEAFF. The CDR3 bases are TGTGCCAGCAGTCGTGGACTTATTTACACTGAAGCTTTCTTT.

This clonotype showed up just a few times. V is TRBV5-5 and J is TRBJ1-3, with D possibly being TRBD1 (5 bases). Germline CDR1 SGHKS, CDR2 YYEKEE (reference sequence). This CDR3 is 18 amino acids long. The ends were cut back, 2 bases at V and 0 bases at J, with 18 bases in the middle. The CDR3 nucleotides are TGTGCCAGCAGCTTTCGGCGCCAGGGAGGACGCTCTGGAAACACCATATATTTT. This encodes CASSFRRQGGRSGNTIYF.